The text below deals with one TCR beta chain. The target antigen is unknown. The CDR3 is made up of 16 amino acids. Germline V gives CDR1 SGHRS, CDR2 YFSETQ. V dropped 4 bases and J dropped 7 bases, with 21 bases sitting between them. Tagging with unique molecular identifiers was a feature of the TCR beta cDNA libraries. TCRdb used MiXCR to reprocess the PCR reads, holding one entry per CDR3 protein. Of 740,000 or so distinct CDR3 sequences detected, roughly 58% appear once; the ten largest clones hold about 4.5%. These data are taken from a study of post-analysis software for immune sequencing data. Study observations and caveats: TRBV5-6, TRBV5-1 and TRBV20-1 were among about 5 TRBV segments more frequent in patients than controls.

The V and J genes are TRBV5-1 and TRBJ2-1; the D gene is possibly TRBD1 (5 bases). This TCR was sampled from a girl aged 10 to 17 with multiple sclerosis. Sequenced input: blood. CDR3 DNA: TGCGCCAGCAGCGAGTCCACAGGTTCAGGGCGGAATGAGCAGTTCTTC. It yields the protein CASSESTGSGRNEQFF.